A selection of T cell receptor beta chains follows, all from one sample in a study of blood T cell repertoires in COVID-19. The table came from immunoSEQ multiplex PCR; TCRdb's copy has only in-frame clones and leaves some out. The repertoire includes 80,000 to 95,000 clones, approximately 88% of them detected once, and roughly a third sits in the top ten. Material for sequencing was peripheral blood. The receptor set was obtained from a woman older than 75 with active or convalescent COVID-19. Both conserved end residues are part of each CDR3. The D gene is left open where the match is weak. Clone size appears in some rows only: once, few, many, or a class for an expanded clone.

d_call j_call clone_size v_call cdr3_aa cdr3_nt
TRBD1 TRBJ1-2 . TRBV3-1/TRBV3-2 CASSPLTPGTGPLPNF TGTGCCAGCAGCCCTCTAACTCCCGGGACAGGTCCCCTCCCAAACTTC
. TRBJ1-5 . TRBV20-1 CSASPLRGSSNQPQHF TGCAGTGCTAGTCCGCTTCGGGGAAGTAGCAATCAGCCCCAGCATTTT
TRBD1 TRBJ2-7 . TRBV5-1 CASRTDPGQGHYEQYF TGCGCCAGCAGAACAGACCCGGGACAGGGGCACTACGAGCAGTACTTC
TRBD2 TRBJ2-7 . TRBV10-3 CAISESGEEGVAGVDYEQYF TGTGCCATCAGTGAGTCGGGGGAGGAGGGGGTAGCGGGAGTAGACTACGAGCAGTACTTC
TRBD1 TRBJ1-4 . TRBV11-2 CASSLDPGTANEKLFF TGTGCCAGCAGCTTAGACCCCGGGACAGCTAATGAAAAACTGTTTTTT
. TRBJ2-1 . TRBV10-3 CAIRQGGSYNEQFF TGTGCCATCCGCCAGGGTGGCTCCTACAATGAGCAGTTCTTC
. TRBJ1-2 . TRBV11-2 CASSLVQLYGYTF TGTGCCAGCAGCTTGGTACAGCTCTATGGCTACACCTTC
TRBD1 TRBJ2-1 . TRBV4-2 CASSLNQRRGQGGYNEQFF TGTGCCAGCAGCCTTAACCAACGCCGCGGACAGGGGGGATACAATGAGCAGTTCTTC
. TRBJ1-2 . TRBV3-1/TRBV3-2 CASSQYPGEKGYTF TGTGCCAGCAGCCAATATCCGGGGGAGAAAGGCTACACCTTC
TRBD1 TRBJ2-2 . TRBV19 CASTPGTGTGELFF TGTGCCAGTACCCCCGGGACAGGGACCGGGGAGCTGTTTTTT
TRBD1 TRBJ2-5 . TRBV20-1 CSASHPGQGQETQYF TGCAGTGCTAGTCATCCGGGACAGGGCCAAGAGACCCAGTACTTC
. TRBJ2-3 . TRBV3-1/TRBV3-2 CASSPRGSTTDTQYF TGTGCCAGCAGCCCTAGAGGGAGTACCACAGATACGCAGTATTTT
TRBD1 TRBJ1-3 . TRBV9 CASSPHRGRSGNTIYF TGTGCCAGCAGCCCTCACAGGGGGCGGTCTGGAAACACCATATATTTT
. TRBJ1-5 once TRBV28 CASSLWGSQPQHF TGTGCCAGCAGTTTGTGGGGCTCCCAGCCCCAGCATTTT
. TRBJ2-2 . TRBV18 CASSPSTANTGELFF TGTGCCAGCTCACCCTCAACGGCGAACACCGGGGAGCTGTTTTTT
. TRBJ1-3 . TRBV9 CASSARGTGNTIYF TGTGCCAGCAGCGCCAGGGGCACTGGAAACACCATATATTTT
TRBD2 TRBJ2-7 few TRBV2 CASRAGTSSYEQYF TGTGCCAGCAGGGCCGGGACTAGCTCCTACGAGCAGTACTTC
. TRBJ1-4 . TRBV29-1 CSVVNIGSGEKLFF TGCAGCGTTGTAAATATAGGGAGCGGCGAAAAACTGTTTTTT
. TRBJ2-1 . TRBV5-1 CASSLVGGLNEQFF TGCGCCAGCAGCTTGGTGGGAGGTCTCAATGAGCAGTTCTTC
. TRBJ2-4 . TRBV4-1 CASSQEVPGWAKNIQYF TGCGCCAGCAGCCAAGAAGTGCCAGGGTGGGCCAAAAACATTCAGTACTTC
TRBD1 TRBJ1-1 . TRBV6-2/TRBV6-3 CASSQADRGDTEAFF TGTGCCAGCAGCCAAGCGGACAGGGGTGACACTGAAGCTTTCTTT
TRBD1 TRBJ1-2 . TRBV7-6 CASSASGGATYGYTF TGTGCCAGCAGCGCGTCAGGGGGCGCGACCTATGGCTACACCTTC
TRBD1 TRBJ1-3 . TRBV6-2/TRBV6-3 CASSYGTGGLGNTIYF TGTGCCAGCAGTTACGGGACAGGAGGACTCGGGAACACCATATATTTT
TRBD1 TRBJ1-5 . TRBV19 CASSTGGAPHF TGTGCCAGTAGCACAGGGGGCGCTCCGCATTTT
. TRBJ2-5 . TRBV6-6 CASSSHLTAETQYF TGTGCCAGCAGCTCCCATCTCACCGCGGAGACCCAGTACTTC
. TRBJ2-1 few TRBV2 CASSGETTGEQFF TGTGCCAGCAGTGGGGAGACTACCGGCGAGCAGTTCTTC
. TRBJ1-6 . TRBV27 CASSSSGSPLHF TGTGCCAGCAGTTCGTCGGGTTCACCCCTCCACTTT
TRBD2 TRBJ2-7 few TRBV12-3/TRBV12-4 CASSSGGTDEQYF TGTGCCAGCAGCTCGGGGGGGACCGACGAGCAGTACTTC
. TRBJ2-7 . TRBV5-4 CASSLVTETYEQYF TGTGCCAGCAGCTTGGTGACGGAGACCTACGAGCAGTACTTC
. TRBJ2-1 . TRBV29-1 CSGIPGPLSDEQFF TGCAGCGGGATACCGGGTCCTCTCTCCGATGAGCAGTTCTTC
TRBD2 TRBJ2-2 . TRBV27 CARQRGGMNTGELFF TGTGCCAGGCAACGCGGGGGGATGAACACCGGGGAGCTGTTTTTT
TRBD1 TRBJ1-2 once TRBV5-1 CASSPSAGTEYGYTF TGCGCCAGCAGCCCATCCGCCGGGACAGAGTATGGCTACACCTTC
. TRBJ1-2 . TRBV9 CASSVDTTIRGYTF TGTGCCAGCAGCGTAGATACGACAATCAGGGGCTACACCTTC
. TRBJ1-2 few TRBV5-1 CASSLAATGGYTF TGCGCCAGCAGCTTGGCGGCAACGGGGGGCTACACCTTC
TRBD1 TRBJ1-4 . TRBV3-1/TRBV3-2 CASSYGQGGEKLFF TGTGCCAGCAGTTATGGACAGGGGGGTGAAAAACTGTTTTTT
. TRBJ1-5 . TRBV24-1 CATSVQGQPQHF TGTGCCACCAGTGTTCAGGGTCAGCCCCAGCATTTT
TRBD2 TRBJ2-1 . TRBV10-3 CAIAGTSGSIWYEQFF TGTGCCATCGCCGGGACTAGCGGGAGTATCTGGTATGAGCAGTTCTTC
. TRBJ2-7 . TRBV5-6 CASSLMSPYEQYF TGTGCCAGCAGCCTGATGAGTCCCTACGAGCAGTACTTC
TRBD1 TRBJ1-6 . TRBV19 CASSTPDRLFSPLHF TGTGCCAGTAGTACCCCGGACAGGTTATTTTCACCCCTCCACTTT
TRBD2 TRBJ2-1 few TRBV28 CASSGGTSGTNEQFF TGTGCCAGCAGTGGCGGGACTAGCGGGACCAATGAGCAGTTCTTC
. TRBJ1-2 . TRBV19 CASSIQEGNYGYTF TGTGCCAGTAGTATACAGGAAGGAAACTATGGCTACACCTTC
TRBD1 TRBJ2-1 . TRBV5-4 CASSRGQGTYNEQFF TGTGCCAGCAGCAGGGGACAGGGGACCTACAATGAGCAGTTCTTC
TRBD2 TRBJ2-1 . TRBV7-2 CASNGGGGNEQFF TGTGCCAGCAACGGCGGGGGGGGCAATGAGCAGTTCTTC
. TRBJ1-3 . TRBV28 CASSFLSGNTIYF TGTGCCAGCAGTTTTCTCTCTGGAAACACCATATATTTT
. TRBJ2-6 few TRBV4-3 CASSQDPAGVSGANVLTF TGCGCCAGCAGCCAGGACCCCGCAGGGGTATCTGGGGCCAACGTCCTGACTTTC
TRBD1 TRBJ1-2 few TRBV7-3 CASSTKQGDYTF TGTGCCAGCAGCACAAAACAGGGGGATTACACCTTC
. TRBJ2-2 . TRBV11-3 CASSLVTGTTCCTGELFF TGTGCCAGCAGCTTAGTAACAGGGACAACCTGCTGCACCGGGGAGCTGTTTTTT
. TRBJ1-5 . TRBV4-2 CASSQDLGEGYGGNQPQHF TGTGCCAGCAGCCAAGATCTTGGGGAGGGCTATGGTGGCAATCAGCCCCAGCATTTT
. TRBJ2-3 . TRBV2 CASSEARWAGETSTDTQYF TGTGCCAGCAGTGAAGCTCGGTGGGCCGGGGAAACTAGCACAGATACGCAGTATTTT
. TRBJ2-5 . TRBV28 CASREPTGVETQYF TGTGCCAGCAGAGAACCGACAGGTGTGGAGACCCAGTACTTC
TRBD1 TRBJ1-5 . TRBV28 CASSFDRGDRAVQPQHF TGTGCCAGCAGTTTCGACAGGGGGGATCGTGCCGTTCAGCCCCAGCATTTT
TRBD1 TRBJ2-7 . TRBV3-1/TRBV3-2 CASSRGQIRASYEQYF TGTGCCAGCAGCCGGGGACAGATACGGGCCTCCTACGAGCAGTACTTC
. TRBJ1-6 few TRBV13 CASSLLQETKSPLHF TGTGCCAGCAGCTTACTACAGGAGACGAAGTCACCCCTCCACTTT